The clone carrying this TCR beta chain has at least ten counts. Its antigen is still unknown. In the original workflow: Clinicopathological groups supplied CDR3 differences that were used to build a distant-metastasis classifier for papillary thyroid cancer. TCRdb redid the clone calls on the PCR reads using MiXCR. These V and J calls originate from TCRdb's pipeline instead of the authors' own analysis. The sample consists of about 28,000 clones, approximately 22% of them appearing once. Every patient was untreated before thyroid surgery. This record belongs to a study of metastatic and nonmetastatic thyroid tumors. Study-wide results and caveats: Patients with malignant thyroid tumors reportedly had significantly higher TCR beta diversity than those with benign nodules, in blood and tumor.

The germline CDR1 and CDR2 sequences are DFQATT and SNEGSKA (reference sequence). The CDR3 runs to 15 residues. V trimming: 5 bases; J trimming: 6 bases; junction bases outside the gene matches: 11. The sequenced sample was blood. The chain is built from TRBV20-1 and TRBJ2-1, with TRBD2 matching 9 bases. This receptor was obtained from a female donor with papillary thyroid cancer or a benign thyroid nodule (not recorded which). Some clones in this sample may be carry-over from other donors' samples. The CDR3 DNA sequence: TGCAGTGCTTTACTAGCGGGTAGAGGGGGCAATGAGCAGTTCTTC. Its protein product is CSALLAGRGGNEQFF.